The rows below give T cell receptor beta chains drawn from one sample of a study of blood T cell repertoires in COVID-19. Generated by immunoSEQ multiplex PCR, the TCRdb table keeps only in-frame clones and is missing some. The sample yields hundreds of thousands of clones, 75% to 90% seen once. Sequenced material: PBMCs or T cells enriched from blood (not recorded which). These receptors all stem from a man aged 30 to 45 who had recovered from COVID-19. The CDR3 runs from the conserved cysteine through the conserved F or W. Each record gives: J gene, D gene, V gene, clone size, CDR3 protein, CDR3 DNA. D genes are given only for firm matches. Size values are once, few and many counts, or a class for expanded clones, and some rows have none.

TRBJ2-3,TRBD1,TRBV11-2,NA,CASSPKKGQGSTDTQYF,TGTGCCAGCAGCCCCAAAAAGGGACAGGGAAGCACAGATACGCAGTATTTT
TRBJ2-3,TRBD1,TRBV10-1,NA,CASSDGTGSDTQYF,TGCGCCAGCAGTGACGGGACAGGATCGGATACGCAGTATTTT
TRBJ2-7,NA,TRBV27,NA,CASSSGGGSYEQYF,TGTGCCAGCAGTTCAGGGGGAGGATCGTACGAGCAGTACTTC
TRBJ2-6,NA,TRBV29-1,NA,CSVEGSRGLAGANVLTF,TGCAGCGTTGAAGGAAGTCGAGGTCTCGCTGGGGCCAACGTCCTGACTTTC
TRBJ1-5,NA,TRBV4-1,NA,CASSQDSVSNQPQHF,TGCGCCAGCAGCCAAGACTCAGTTAGCAATCAGCCCCAGCATTTT
TRBJ1-2,NA,TRBV11-2,NA,CASSPLRGANYGYTF,TGTGCCAGCAGCCCGCTGCGGGGTGCGAACTATGGCTACACCTTC
TRBJ2-2,NA,TRBV28,once,CASSFRGVPNTGELFF,TGTGCCAGCAGTTTTCGCGGCGTACCGAACACCGGGGAGCTGTTTTTT
TRBJ1-2,NA,TRBV30,NA,CAWNILGGYTF,TGTGCCTGGAACATACTAGGTGGCTACACCTTC
TRBJ1-2,NA,TRBV21-1,NA,CASSKAPELPPRGNSNGYTF,TGTGCCAGCAGCAAAGCGCCCGAGCTCCCCCCCAGGGGGAACAGTAATGGCTACACCTTC
TRBJ2-6,NA,TRBV3-1/TRBV3-2,NA,CASTHPDTSSGANVLTF,TGTGCCAGCACACATCCGGACACCAGCTCTGGGGCCAACGTCCTGACTTTC
TRBJ2-7,NA,TRBV9,few,CASSVADSSYEQYF,TGTGCCAGCAGCGTAGCGGATAGCAGCTACGAGCAGTACTTC
TRBJ2-7,TRBD1,TRBV6-5,NA,CASSLDRDPPYEQYF,TGTGCCAGCAGCTTGGACAGGGATCCCCCCTACGAGCAGTACTTC
TRBJ1-2,NA,TRBV6-2/TRBV6-3,NA,CASSYFPYGSEDGYTF,TGTGCCAGCAGTTATTTTCCTTACGGGTCTGAAGATGGCTACACCTTC
TRBJ2-1,TRBD2,TRBV7-6,NA,CASSAQLAGGNEQFF,TGTGCCAGCAGCGCCCAACTAGCGGGGGGCAATGAGCAGTTCTTC
TRBJ2-2,TRBD2,TRBV5-5,NA,CASSLAGRGAGTGELFF,TGTGCCAGCAGCTTGGCCGGGCGGGGGGCAGGCACCGGGGAGCTGTTTTTT
TRBJ1-1,NA,TRBV10-3,NA,CAISGGMNTEAFF,TGTGCCATCAGTGGCGGCATGAACACTGAAGCTTTCTTT